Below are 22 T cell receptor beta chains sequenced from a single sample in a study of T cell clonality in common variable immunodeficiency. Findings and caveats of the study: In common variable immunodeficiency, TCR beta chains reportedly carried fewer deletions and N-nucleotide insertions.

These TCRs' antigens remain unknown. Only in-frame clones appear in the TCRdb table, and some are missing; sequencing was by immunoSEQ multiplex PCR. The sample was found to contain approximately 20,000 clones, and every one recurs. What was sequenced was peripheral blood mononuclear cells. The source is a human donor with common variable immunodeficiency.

Incomplete CDR3 DNA: TGTGCCAGTAGTATAGGGGCAGGGGGGTACAATGAG. It encodes CASSIGAGGYNE. The full CDR3 protein is CASSIGAGGYNEQFF. The chain uses TRBV19 and TRBJ2-1; a weak D match, TRBD1 (7 bases). From the germline J gene comes the end of the CDR3, since the read stops 3 residues before it. From germline, CDR1 is LNHDA and CDR2 SQIVND (reference sequence). The CDR3 has 15 amino acids. V lost 1 base and J lost 4, with 11 bases in between.

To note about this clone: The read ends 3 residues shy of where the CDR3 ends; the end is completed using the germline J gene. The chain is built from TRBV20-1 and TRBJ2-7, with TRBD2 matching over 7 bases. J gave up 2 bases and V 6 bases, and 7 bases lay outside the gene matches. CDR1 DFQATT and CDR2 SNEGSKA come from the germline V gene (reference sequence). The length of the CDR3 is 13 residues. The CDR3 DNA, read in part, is TGCAGTGCAATAGCGGGCCGGGCCTACGAG. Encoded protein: CSAIAGRAYE. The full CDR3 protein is CSAIAGRAYEQYF.

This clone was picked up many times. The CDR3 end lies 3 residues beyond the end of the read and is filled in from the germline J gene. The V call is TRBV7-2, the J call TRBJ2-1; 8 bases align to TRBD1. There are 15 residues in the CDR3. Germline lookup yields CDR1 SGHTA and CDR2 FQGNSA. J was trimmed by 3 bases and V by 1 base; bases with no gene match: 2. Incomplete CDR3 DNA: TGTGCCAGCAGCTTAGGGACAGGGAGCTACAATGAG. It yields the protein CASSLGTGSYNE. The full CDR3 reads CASSLGTGSYNEQFF.

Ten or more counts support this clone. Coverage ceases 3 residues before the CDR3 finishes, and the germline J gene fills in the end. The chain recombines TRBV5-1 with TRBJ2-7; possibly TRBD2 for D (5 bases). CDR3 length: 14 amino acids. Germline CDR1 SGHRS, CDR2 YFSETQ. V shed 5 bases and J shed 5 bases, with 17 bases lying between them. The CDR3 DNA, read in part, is TGCGCCAGCAGTTCGGGGTTCCTAGAGGACGAG. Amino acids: CASSSGFLEDE. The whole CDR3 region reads CASSSGFLEDEQYF.

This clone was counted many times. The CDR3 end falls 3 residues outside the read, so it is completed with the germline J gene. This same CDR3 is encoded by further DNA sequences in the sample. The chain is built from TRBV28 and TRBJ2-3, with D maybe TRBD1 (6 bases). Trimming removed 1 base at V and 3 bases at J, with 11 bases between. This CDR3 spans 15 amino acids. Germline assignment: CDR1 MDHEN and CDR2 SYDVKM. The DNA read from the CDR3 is TGTGCCAGCAGTTTATCAGGGGCTGGTACAGATACG. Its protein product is CASSLSGAGTDT. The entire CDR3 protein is CASSLSGAGTDTQYF.

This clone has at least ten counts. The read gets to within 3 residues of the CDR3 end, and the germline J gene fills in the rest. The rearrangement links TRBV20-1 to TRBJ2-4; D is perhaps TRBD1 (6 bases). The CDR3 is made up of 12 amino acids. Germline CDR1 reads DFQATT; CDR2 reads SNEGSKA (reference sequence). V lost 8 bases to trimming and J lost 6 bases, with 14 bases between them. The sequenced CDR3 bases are TGCAGTTACCTTGGGGGCCTAAACATT. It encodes CSYLGGLNI. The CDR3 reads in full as CSYLGGLNIQYF.

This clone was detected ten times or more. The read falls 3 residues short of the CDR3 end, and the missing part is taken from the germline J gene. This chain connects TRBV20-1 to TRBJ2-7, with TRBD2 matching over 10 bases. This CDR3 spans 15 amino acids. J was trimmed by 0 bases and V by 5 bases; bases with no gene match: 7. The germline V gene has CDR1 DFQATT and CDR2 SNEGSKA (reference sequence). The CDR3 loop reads CSADGSGRNSYEQYF. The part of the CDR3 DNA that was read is TGCAGTGCTGACGGTAGCGGGAGGAACTCCTACGAG.

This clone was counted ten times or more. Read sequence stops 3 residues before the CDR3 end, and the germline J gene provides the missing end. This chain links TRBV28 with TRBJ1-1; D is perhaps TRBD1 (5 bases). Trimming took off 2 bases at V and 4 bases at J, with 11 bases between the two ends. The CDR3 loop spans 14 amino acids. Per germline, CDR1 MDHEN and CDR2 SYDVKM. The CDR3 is CASSLKGWSTEAFF. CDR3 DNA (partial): TGTGCCAGCAGTTTAAAGGGGTGGAGCACTGAA.

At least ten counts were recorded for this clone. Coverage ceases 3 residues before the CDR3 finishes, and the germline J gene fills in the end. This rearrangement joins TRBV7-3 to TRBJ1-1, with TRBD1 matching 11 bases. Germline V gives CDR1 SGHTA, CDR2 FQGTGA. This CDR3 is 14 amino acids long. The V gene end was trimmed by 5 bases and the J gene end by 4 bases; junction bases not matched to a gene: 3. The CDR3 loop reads CASSDGTGGTEAFF. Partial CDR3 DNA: TGTGCCAGCAGCGACGGGACAGGGGGCACTGAA.

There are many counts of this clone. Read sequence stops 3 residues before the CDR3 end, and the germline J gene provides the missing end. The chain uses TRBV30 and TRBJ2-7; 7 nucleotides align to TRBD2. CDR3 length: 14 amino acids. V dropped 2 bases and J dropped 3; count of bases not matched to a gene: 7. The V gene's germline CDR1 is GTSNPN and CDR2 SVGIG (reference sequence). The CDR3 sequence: CAWSRRGSYYEQYF. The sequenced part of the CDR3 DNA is TGTGCCTGGAGTCGGCGGGGGTCGTACTACGAG.

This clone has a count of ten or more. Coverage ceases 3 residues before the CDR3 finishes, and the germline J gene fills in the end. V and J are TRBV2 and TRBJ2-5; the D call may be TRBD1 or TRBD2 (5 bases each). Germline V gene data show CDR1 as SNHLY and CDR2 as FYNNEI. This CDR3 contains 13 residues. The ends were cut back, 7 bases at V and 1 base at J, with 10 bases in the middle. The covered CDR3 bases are TGTGCCAGCATGGAGGACATCCAAGAGACC. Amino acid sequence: CASMEDIQET. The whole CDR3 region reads CASMEDIQETQYF. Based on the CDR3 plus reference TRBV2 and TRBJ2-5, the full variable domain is EPEVTQTPSHQVTQMGQEVILRCVPISNHLYFYWYRQILGQKVEFLVSFYNNEISEKSEIFDDQFSVERPDGSNFTLKIRSTKLEDSAMYFCASMEDIQETQYFGPGTRLLVL.

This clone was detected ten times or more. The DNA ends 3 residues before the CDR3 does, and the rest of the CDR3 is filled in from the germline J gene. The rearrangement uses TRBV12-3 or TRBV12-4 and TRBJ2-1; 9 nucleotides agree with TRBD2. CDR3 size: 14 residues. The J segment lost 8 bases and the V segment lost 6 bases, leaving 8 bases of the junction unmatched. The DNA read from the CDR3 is TGTGCCAGCAGGGCAATAGCGGGAGTATATGAG. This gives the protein CASRAIAGVYE. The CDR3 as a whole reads CASRAIAGVYEQFF.

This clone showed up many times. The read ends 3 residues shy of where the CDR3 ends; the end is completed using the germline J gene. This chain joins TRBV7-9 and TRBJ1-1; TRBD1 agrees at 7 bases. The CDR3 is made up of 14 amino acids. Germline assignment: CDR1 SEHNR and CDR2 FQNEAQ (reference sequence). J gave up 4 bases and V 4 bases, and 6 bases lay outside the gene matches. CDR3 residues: CASSSQSGGTEAFF. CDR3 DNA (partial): TGTGCCAGCAGCTCACAATCAGGGGGCACTGAA.

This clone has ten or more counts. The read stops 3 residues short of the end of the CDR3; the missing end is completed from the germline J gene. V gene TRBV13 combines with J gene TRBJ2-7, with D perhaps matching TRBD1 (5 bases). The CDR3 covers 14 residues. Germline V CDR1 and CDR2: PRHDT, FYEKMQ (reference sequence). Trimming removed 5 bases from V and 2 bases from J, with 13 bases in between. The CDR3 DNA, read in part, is TGTGCCAGCAGCCTCACAGGTGCTACCTACGAG. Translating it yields CASSLTGATYE. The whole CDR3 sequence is CASSLTGATYEQYF.

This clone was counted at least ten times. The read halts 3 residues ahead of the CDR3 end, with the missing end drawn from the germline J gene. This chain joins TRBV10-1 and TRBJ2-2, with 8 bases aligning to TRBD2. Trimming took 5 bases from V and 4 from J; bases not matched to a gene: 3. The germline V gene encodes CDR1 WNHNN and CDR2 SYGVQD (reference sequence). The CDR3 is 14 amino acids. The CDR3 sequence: CASSHGRGTGELFF. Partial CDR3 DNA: TGCGCCAGCAGTCACGGGAGGGGCACCGGGGAG.

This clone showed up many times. The CDR3 reads CASQTQQGTYGYTF. Incomplete CDR3 DNA: TGTGCCAGTCAGACCCAACAGGGTACTTATGGC. The chain joins TRBV19 to TRBJ1-2; possible D gene TRBD1, 6 bases. The DNA ends 3 residues before the CDR3 does, and the rest of the CDR3 is filled in from the germline J gene. Germline lookup yields CDR1 LNHDA and CDR2 SQIVND (reference sequence). There are 14 residues in the CDR3. Trimming cost V 8 bases and J 5 bases, with 18 bases left between them.

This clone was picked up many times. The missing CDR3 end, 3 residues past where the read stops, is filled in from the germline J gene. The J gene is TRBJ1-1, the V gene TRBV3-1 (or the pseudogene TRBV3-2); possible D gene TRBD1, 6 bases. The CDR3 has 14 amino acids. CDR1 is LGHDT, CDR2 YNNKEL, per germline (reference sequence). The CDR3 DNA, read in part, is TGTGCCAGCAGCTCCACAGGGTCCCTACCGTGG. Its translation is CASSSTGSLPW. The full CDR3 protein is CASSSTGSLPWAFF.

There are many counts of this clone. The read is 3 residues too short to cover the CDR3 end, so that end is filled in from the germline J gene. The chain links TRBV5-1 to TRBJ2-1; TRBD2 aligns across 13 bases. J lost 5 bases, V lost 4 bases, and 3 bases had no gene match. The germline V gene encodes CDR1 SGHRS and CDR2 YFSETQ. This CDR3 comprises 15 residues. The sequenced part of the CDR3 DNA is TGCGCCAGCAGCCCCGGGACTAGCGGGAACAATGAG. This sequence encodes CASSPGTSGNNE. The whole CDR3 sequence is CASSPGTSGNNEQFF.

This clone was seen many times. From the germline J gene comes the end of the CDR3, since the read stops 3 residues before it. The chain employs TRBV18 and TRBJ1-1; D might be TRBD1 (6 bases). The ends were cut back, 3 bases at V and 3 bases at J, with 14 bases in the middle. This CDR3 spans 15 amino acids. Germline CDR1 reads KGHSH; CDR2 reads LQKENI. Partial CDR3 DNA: TGTGCCAGCTCACCCTTACCGACAGGATACACTGAA. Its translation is CASSPLPTGYTE. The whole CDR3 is CASSPLPTGYTEAFF.

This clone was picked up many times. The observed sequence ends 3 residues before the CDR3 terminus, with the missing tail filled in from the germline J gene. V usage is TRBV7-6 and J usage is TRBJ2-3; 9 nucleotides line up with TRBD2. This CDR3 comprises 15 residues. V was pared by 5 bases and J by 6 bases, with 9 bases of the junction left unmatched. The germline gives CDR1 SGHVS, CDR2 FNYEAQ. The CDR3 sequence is CASSGRAGGPDTQYF. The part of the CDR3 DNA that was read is TGTGCCAGCAGCGGTCGCGCGGGAGGGCCCGATACG.

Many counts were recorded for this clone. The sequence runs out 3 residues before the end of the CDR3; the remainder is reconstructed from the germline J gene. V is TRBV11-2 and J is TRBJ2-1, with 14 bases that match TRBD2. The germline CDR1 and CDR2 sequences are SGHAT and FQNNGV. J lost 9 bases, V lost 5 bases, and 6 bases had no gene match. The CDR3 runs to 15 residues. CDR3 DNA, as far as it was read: TGTGCCAGCAGCGGACGACTAGCGGGAGGGGGTGAG. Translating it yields CASSGRLAGGGE. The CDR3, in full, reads CASSGRLAGGGEQFF.

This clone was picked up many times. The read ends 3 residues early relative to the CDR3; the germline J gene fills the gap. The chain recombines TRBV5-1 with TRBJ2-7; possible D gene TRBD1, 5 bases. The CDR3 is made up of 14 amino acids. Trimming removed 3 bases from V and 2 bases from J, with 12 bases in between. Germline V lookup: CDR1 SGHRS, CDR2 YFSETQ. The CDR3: CASSSDTTAYEQYF. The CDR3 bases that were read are TGCGCCAGCAGCTCGGACACTACAGCCTACGAG.